This T cell receptor (beta chain) was profiled in a study of cytomegalovirus exposure and HLA in healthy donors. V was clipped by 5 bases and J by 0 bases; unmatched bases: 3. Germline CDR1 reads LGHNA; CDR2 reads YNFKEQ. The CDR3 contains 14 residues. Researchers ran the PCR with 60 Vbeta and 13 Jbeta primers. Only in-frame clones appear in the TCRdb table, and some are missing; sequencing was by immunoSEQ multiplex PCR. The sample includes approximately 160,000 clones, over 65% of them seen just once. This rearrangement joins TRBV4-2 to TRBJ2-5; 7 bases map to TRBD1. This TCR came from a woman in her twenties or thirties in good health and CMV-seropositive. The sequencing input was PBMCs. The CDR3 DNA reads TGTGCCAGCAGCGGGACAGTCTACCAAGAGACCCAGTACTTC. Translating gives CASSGTVYQETQYF.